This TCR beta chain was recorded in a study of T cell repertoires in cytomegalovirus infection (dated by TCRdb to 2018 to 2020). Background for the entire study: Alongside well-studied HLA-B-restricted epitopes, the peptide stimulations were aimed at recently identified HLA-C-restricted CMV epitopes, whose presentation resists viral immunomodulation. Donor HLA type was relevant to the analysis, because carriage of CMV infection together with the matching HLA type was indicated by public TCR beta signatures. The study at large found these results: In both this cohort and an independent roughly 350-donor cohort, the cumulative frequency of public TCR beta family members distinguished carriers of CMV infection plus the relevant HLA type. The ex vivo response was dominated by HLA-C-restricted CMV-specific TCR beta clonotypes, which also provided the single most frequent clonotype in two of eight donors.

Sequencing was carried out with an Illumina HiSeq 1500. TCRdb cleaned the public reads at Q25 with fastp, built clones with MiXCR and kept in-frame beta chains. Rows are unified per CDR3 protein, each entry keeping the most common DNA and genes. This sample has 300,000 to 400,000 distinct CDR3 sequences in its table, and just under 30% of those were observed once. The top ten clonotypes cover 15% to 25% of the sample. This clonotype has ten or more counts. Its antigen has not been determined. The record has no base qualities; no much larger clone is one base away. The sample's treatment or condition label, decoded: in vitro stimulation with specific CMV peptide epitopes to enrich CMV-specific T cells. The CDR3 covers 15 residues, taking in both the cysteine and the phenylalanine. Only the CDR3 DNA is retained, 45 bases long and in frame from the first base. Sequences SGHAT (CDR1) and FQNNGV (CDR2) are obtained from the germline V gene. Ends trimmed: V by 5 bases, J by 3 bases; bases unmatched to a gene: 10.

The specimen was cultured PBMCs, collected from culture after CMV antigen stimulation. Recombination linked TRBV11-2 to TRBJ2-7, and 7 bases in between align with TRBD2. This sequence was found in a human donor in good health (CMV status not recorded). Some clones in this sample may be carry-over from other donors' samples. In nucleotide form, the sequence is TGTGCCAGCAGCCCAGCCTGGGGGGAGGGCTACGAGCAGTACTTC. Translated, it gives CASSPAWGEGYEQYF.